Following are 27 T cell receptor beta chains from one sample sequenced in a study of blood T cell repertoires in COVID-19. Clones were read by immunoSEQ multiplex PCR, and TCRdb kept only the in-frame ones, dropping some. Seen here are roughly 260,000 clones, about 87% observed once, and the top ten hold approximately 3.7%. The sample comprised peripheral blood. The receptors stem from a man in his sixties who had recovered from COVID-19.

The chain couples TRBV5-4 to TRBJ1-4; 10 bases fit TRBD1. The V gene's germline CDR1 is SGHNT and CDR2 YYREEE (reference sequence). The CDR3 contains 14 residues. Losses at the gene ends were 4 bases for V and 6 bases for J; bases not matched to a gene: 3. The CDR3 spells CASSTGQGDEKLFF. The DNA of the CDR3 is TGTGCCAGCAGCACCGGACAGGGGGATGAAAAACTGTTTTTT.

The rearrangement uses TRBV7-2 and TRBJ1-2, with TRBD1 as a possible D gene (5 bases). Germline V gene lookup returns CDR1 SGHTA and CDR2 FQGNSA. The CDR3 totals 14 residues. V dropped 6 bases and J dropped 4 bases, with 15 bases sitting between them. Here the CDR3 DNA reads TGTGCCAGCAGACAAGACAGAGGCCTCTATGGCTACACCTTC. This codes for CASRQDRGLYGYTF.

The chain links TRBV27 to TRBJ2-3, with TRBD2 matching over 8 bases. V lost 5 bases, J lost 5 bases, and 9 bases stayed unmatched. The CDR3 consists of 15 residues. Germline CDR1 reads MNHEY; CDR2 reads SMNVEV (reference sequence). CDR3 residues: CASSLTRGGQDTQYF. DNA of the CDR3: TGTGCCAGCAGTCTTACTCGGGGGGGCCAAGATACGCAGTATTTT.

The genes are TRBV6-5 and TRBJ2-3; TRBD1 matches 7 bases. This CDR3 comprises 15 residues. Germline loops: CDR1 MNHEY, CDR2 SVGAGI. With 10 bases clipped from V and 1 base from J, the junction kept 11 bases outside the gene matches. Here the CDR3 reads CATRKLQGGTDTQYF. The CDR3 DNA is TGTGCCACCCGGAAACTCCAGGGGGGCACAGATACGCAGTATTTT.

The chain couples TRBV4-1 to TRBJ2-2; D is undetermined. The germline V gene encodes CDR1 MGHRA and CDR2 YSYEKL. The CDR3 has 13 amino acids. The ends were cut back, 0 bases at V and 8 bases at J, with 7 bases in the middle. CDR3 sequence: CASSQERSGELFF. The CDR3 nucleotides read TGCGCCAGCAGCCAAGAGCGGTCTGGGGAGCTGTTTTTT.

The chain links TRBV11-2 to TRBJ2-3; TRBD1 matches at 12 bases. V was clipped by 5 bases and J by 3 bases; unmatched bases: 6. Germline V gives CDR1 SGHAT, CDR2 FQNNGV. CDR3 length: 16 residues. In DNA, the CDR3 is TGTGCCAGCAGCGCCGGGACAGGGGGCTGGACAGATACGCAGTATTTT. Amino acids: CASSAGTGGWTDTQYF.

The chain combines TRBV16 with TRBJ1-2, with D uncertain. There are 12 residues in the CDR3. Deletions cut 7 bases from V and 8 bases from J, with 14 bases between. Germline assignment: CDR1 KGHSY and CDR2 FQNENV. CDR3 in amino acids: CASTHATGGYTF. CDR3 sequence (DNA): TGTGCCAGCACCCACGCGACGGGGGGCTACACCTTC.

CDR3 residues: CSVMGGRFEQYF. The CDR3 nucleotides are TGCAGCGTGATGGGGGGGCGCTTCGAGCAGTACTTC. The chain carries TRBV29-1 and TRBJ2-7, with D perhaps TRBD2 (7 bases). Germline CDR1 and CDR2: SQVTM and ANQGSEA. V was trimmed by 6 bases and J by 6 bases, leaving 15 bases between them. The length of the CDR3 is 12 residues.

The CDR3 bases are TGTGCCATCAGGGACAGGGAAGATCAGCCCCAGCATTTT. This translates into CAIRDREDQPQHF. The V call is TRBV10-3, the J call TRBJ1-5; 8 bases line up with TRBD1. Unmatched junction bases numbered 3, after V lost 6 bases and J lost 5 bases. CDR1 and CDR2 (germline): ENHRY, SYGVKD. The CDR3 is 13 amino acids.

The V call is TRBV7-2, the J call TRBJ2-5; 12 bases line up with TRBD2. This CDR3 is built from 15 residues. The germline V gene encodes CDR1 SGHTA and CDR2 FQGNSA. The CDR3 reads CGGRAPGLAGETQYF. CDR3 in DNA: TGTGGGGGGCGAGCCCCGGGACTAGCGGGAGAGACCCAGTACTTC. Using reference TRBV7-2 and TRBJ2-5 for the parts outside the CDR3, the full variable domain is GAGVSQSPSNKVTEKGKDVELRCDPISGHTALYWYRQSLGQGLEFLIYFQGNSAPDKSGLPSDRFSAERTGGSVSTLTIQRTQQEDSAVYLCGGRAPGLAGETQYFGPGTRLLVL.

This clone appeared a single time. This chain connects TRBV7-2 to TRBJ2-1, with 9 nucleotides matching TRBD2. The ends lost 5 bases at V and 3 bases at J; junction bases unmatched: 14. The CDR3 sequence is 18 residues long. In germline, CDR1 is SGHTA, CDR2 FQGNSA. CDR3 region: CASSPTGFAGGRYNEQFF. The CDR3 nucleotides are TGTGCCAGCAGCCCAACGGGCTTCGCGGGGGGGCGCTACAATGAGCAGTTCTTC.

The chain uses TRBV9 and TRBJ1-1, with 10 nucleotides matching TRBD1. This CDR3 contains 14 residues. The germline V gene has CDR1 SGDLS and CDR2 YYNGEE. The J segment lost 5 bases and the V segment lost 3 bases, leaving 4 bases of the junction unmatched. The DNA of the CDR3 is TGTGCCAGCAGCGCCCGGACAGGGGGGACTGAAGCTTTCTTT. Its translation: CASSARTGGTEAFF. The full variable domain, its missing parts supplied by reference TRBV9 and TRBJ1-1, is DSGVTQTPKHLITATGQRVTLRCSPRSGDLSVYWYQQSLDQGLQFLIQYYNGEERAKGNILERFSAQQFPDLHSELNLSSLELGDSALYFCASSARTGGTEAFFGQGTRLTVV.

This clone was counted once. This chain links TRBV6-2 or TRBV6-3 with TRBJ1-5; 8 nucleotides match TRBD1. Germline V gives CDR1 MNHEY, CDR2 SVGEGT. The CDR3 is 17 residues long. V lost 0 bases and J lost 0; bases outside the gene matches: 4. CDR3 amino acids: CASSYSGTGSSNQPQHF. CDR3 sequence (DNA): TGTGCCAGCAGTTACTCGGGGACAGGATCTAGCAATCAGCCCCAGCATTTT.

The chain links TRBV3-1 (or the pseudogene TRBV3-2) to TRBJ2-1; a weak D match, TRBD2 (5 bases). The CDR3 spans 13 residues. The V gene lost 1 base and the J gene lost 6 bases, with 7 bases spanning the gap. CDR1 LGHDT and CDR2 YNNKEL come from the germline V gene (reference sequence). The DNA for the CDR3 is TGTGCCAGCAGCCAAGGGACTTCCAATGAGCAGTTCTTC. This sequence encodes CASSQGTSNEQFF.

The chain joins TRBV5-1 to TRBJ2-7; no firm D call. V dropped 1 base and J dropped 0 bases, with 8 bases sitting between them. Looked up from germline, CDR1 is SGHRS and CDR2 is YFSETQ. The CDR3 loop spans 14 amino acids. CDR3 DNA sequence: TGCGCCAGCAGCTTGTACCCAGGCTCCTACGAGCAGTACTTC. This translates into CASSLYPGSYEQYF. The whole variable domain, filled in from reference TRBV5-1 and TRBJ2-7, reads KAGVTQTPRYLIKTRGQQVTLSCSPISGHRSVSWYQQTPGQGLQFLFEYFSETQRNKGNFPGRFSGRQFSNSRSEMNVSTLELGDSALYLCASSLYPGSYEQYFGPGTRLTVT.

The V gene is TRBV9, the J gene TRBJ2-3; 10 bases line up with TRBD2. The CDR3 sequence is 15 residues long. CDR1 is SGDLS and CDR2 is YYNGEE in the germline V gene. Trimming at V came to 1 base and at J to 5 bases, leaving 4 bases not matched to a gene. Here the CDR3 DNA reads TGTGCCAGCAGCGTACTAGCGGGGGTGCAAGATACGCAGTATTTT. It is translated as CASSVLAGVQDTQYF. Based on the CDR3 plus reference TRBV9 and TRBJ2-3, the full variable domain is DSGVTQTPKHLITATGQRVTLRCSPRSGDLSVYWYQQSLDQGLQFLIQYYNGEERAKGNILERFSAQQFPDLHSELNLSSLELGDSALYFCASSVLAGVQDTQYFGPGTRLTVL.

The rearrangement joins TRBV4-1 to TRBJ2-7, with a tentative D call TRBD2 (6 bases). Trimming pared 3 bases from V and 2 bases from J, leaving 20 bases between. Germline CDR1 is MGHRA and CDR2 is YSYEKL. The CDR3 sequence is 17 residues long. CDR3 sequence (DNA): TGCGCCAGCAGCCAGGTGGGGAGGATTATTATGCCCTACGAGCAGTACTTC. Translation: CASSQVGRIIMPYEQYF.

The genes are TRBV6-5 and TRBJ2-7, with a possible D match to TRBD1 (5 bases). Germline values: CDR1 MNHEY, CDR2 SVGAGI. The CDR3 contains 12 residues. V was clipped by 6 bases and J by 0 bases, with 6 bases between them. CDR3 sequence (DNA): TGTGCCAGCAGGACAGACTCCTACGAGCAGTACTTC. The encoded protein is CASRTDSYEQYF.

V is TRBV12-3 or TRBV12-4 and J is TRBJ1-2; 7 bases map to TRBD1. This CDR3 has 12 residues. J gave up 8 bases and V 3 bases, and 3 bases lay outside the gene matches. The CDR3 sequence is CASSFQTGGYTF. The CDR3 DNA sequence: TGTGCCAGCAGTTTTCAGACAGGGGGCTACACCTTC.

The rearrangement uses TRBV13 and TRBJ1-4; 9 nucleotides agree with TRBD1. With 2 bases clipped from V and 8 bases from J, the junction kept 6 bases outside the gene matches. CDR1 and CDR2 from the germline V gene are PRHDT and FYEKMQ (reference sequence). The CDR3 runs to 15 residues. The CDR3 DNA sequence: TGTGCCAGCAGCTTAACCGGGACAGGGAACGAAAAACTGTTTTTT. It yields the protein CASSLTGTGNEKLFF.

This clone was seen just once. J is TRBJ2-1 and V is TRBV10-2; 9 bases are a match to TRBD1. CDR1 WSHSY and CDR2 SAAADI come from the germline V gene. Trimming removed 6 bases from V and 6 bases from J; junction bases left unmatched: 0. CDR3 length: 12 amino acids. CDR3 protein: CASRTGGNEQFF. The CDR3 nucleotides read TGCGCCAGCAGGACAGGGGGCAATGAGCAGTTCTTC.

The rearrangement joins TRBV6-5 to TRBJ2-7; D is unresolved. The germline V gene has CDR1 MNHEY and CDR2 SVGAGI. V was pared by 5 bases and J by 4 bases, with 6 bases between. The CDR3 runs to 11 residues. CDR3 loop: CASSPPYEQYF. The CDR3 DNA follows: TGTGCCAGCAGTCCCCCTTACGAGCAGTACTTC.

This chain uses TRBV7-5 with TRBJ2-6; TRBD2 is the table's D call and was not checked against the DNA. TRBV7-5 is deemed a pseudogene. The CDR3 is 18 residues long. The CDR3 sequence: CARSTTGAGETGANVLTF. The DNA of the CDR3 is TGTGCCAGAAGCACTACGGGAGCGGGGGAAACTGGGGCCAACGTCCTGACTTTC.

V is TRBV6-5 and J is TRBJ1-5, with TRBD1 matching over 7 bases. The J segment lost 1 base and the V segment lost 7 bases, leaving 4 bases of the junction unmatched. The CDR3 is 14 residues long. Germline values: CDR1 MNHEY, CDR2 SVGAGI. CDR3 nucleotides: TGTGCCAGCAAGGAGGGGGCAAGCAATCAGCCCCAGCATTTT. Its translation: CASKEGASNQPQHF.

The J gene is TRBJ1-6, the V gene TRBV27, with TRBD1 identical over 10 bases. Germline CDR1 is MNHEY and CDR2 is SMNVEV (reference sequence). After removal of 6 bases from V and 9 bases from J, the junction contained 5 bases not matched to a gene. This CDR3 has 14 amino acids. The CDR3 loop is CASRRQGARSPLHF. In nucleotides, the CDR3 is TGTGCCAGCAGAAGACAGGGGGCACGTTCACCCCTCCACTTT.

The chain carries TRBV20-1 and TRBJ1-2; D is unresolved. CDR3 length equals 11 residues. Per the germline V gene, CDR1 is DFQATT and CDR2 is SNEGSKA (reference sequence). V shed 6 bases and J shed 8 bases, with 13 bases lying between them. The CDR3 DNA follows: TGCAGTGCGTTCGACGGGAGGGGCTACACCTTC. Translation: CSAFDGRGYTF.

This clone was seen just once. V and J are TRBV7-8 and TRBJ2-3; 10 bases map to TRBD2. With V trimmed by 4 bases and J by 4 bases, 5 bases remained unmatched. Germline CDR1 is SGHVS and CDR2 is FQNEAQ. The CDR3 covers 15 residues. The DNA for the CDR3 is TGTGCCAGCAGCTCACGACTAGCGGGTTCAGATACGCAGTATTTT. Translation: CASSSRLAGSDTQYF.